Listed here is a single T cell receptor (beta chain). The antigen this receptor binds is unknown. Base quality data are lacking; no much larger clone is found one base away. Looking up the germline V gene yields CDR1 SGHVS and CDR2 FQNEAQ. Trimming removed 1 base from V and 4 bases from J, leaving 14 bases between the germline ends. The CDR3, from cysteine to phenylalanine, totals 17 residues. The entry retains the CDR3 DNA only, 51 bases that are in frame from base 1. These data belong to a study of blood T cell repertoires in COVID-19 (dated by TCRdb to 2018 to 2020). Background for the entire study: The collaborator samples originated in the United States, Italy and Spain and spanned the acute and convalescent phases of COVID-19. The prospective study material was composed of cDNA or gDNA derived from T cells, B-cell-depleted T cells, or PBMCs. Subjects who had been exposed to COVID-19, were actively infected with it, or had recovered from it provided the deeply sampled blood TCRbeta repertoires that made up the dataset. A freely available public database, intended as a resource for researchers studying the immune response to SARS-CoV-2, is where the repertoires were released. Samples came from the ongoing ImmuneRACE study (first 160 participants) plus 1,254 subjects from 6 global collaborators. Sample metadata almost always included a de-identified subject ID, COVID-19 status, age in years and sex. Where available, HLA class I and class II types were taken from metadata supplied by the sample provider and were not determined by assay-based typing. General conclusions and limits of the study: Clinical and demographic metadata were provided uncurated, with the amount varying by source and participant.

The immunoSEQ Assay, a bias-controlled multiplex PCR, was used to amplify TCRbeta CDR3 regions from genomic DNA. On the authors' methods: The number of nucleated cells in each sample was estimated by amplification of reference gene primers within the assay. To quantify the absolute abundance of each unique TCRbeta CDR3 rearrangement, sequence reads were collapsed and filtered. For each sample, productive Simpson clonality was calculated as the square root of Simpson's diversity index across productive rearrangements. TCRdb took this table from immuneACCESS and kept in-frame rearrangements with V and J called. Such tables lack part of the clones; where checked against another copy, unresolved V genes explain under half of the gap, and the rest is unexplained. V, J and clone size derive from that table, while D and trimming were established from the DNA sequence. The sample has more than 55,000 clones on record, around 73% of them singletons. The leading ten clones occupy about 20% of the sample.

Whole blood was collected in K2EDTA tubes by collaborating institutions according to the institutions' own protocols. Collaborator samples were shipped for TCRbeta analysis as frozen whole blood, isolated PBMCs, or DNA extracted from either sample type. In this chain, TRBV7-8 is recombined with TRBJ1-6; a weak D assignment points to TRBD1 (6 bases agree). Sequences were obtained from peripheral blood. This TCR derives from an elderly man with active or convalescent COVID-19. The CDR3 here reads CASSLESSTGYNSPLHF. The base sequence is TGTGCCAGCAGCTTAGAATCGAGCACAGGGTATAATTCACCCCTCCACTTT.